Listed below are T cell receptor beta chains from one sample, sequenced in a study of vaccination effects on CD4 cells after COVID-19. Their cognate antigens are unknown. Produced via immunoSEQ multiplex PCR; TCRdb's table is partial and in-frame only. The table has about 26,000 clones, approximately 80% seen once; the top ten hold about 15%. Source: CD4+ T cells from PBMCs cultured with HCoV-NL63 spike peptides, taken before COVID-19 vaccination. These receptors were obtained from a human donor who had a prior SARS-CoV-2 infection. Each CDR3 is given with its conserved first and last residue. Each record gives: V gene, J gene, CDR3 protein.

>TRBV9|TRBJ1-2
CASTLNPFYGYTF
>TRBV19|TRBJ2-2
CASSRTSGYTGELFF
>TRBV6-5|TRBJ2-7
CASSTGPPSYEQYF
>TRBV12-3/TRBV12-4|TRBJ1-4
CASQTASNEKLFF
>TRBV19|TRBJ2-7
CASSIRTGLNEQYF
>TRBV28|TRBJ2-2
CASIPGQGGELFF
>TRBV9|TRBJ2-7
CASSVSSGGGEQYF
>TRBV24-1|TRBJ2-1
CATSDTREGSYNEQFF
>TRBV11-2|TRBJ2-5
CASREGDYLQETQYF
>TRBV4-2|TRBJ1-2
CASSHQTTGIQSNYGYTF
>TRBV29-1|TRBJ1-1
CSVENLGRSGAFF
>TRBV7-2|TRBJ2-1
CASSSYRDESGYYNEQFF
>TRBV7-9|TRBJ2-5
CASSLAGWTQETQYF
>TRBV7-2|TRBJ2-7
CASSPDARGGSEQYF
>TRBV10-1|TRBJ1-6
CASSLNRVSSYNSPLHF
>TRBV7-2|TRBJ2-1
CASSPSSGGGYNEQFF
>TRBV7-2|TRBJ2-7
CAVKRLAALPQYF
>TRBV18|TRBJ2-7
CASSPGDSYEQYF
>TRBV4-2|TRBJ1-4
CASSGSVQSNEKLFF
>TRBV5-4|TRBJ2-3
CASSLRTGGGTDTQYF
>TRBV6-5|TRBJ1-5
CASHQGYSNQPQHF
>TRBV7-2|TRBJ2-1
CASSLAGNLRHEQFF